These T cell receptor beta chains were read from a single sample in a study of blood T cell repertoires in COVID-19. Assay: immunoSEQ multiplex PCR; the TCRdb copy retains only in-frame clones and omits some. The repertoire has 95,000 to 150,000 clones, around four fifths of them found once; the top ten carry roughly an eighth. Sequenced input: peripheral blood. All receptors come from a human donor in a cohort sampled during active COVID-19. Each CDR3 is given with its conserved first and last residue. D genes are given only for firm matches. Not all rows give a size; the values are once, few, many and, for expanded clones, a class.

V gene	D gene	clone size	J gene	CDR3 DNA	CDR3 protein
TRBV29-1	TRBD2	few	TRBJ2-1	TGCAGCGTCTCCCCCGGACTAGCGGGGGAAGGGAATGAGCAGTTCTTC	CSVSPGLAGEGNEQFF
TRBV6-5	TRBD1	NA	TRBJ2-2	TGTGCCAGCATTCCGGGACAGGGGTTGAACGGGGAGCTGTTTTTT	CASIPGQGLNGELFF
TRBV7-2	NA	NA	TRBJ1-1	TGTGCCAGCAGCTTGGGACTGACTGAAGCTTTCTTT	CASSLGLTEAFF
TRBV5-5	TRBD1	few	TRBJ1-4	TGTGCCAGCAGCTTTACAGGGGATAATGAAAAACTGTTTTTT	CASSFTGDNEKLFF
TRBV6-5	NA	once	TRBJ1-5	TGTGCCAGCACCGGGGAGGGCTATAGCAATCAGCCCCAGCATTTT	CASTGEGYSNQPQHF
TRBV7-9	NA	NA	TRBJ2-5	TGTGCCGCAGGCGGGGAGACCCAGTACTTC	CAAGGETQYF
TRBV6-2/TRBV6-3	NA	NA	TRBJ2-7	TGTGCCAGCAGTTACGCGGGGGCCGTCTCCTACGAGCAGTACTTC	CASSYAGAVSYEQYF
TRBV3-1/TRBV3-2	NA	NA	TRBJ1-4	TGTGCCAGCAGCCCTACCGCGGGGTGGGATGAAAAACTGTTTTTT	CASSPTAGWDEKLFF
TRBV7-9	NA	NA	TRBJ2-4	TGTGCCAGCAGCCCCCGACGATCGGGGGTAGGCATTCAGTACTTC	CASSPRRSGVGIQYF
TRBV6-5	TRBD1	NA	TRBJ1-1	TGTGCCAGCAGTTACTCCGGACAGGGGGCGGTCACTGAAGCTTTCTTT	CASSYSGQGAVTEAFF
TRBV5-1	TRBD1	NA	TRBJ2-7	TGCGCCAGCAGCTTGGTTGTAATGGGATTACAGGGGAACGAGCAGTACTTC	CASSLVVMGLQGNEQYF
TRBV6-2/TRBV6-3	NA	NA	TRBJ1-1	TGTGCCAGCAGTTACTCGCCCAGAATGAACACTGAAGCTTTCTTT	CASSYSPRMNTEAFF
TRBV6-1	NA	once	TRBJ2-7	TGTGCCAGCAGTGTGAGTGTGGGAGGGGGGACCTACGAGCAGTACTTC	CASSVSVGGGTYEQYF
TRBV27	TRBD2	once	TRBJ2-1	TGTGCCAGCAGTCTCACCTTTAGCGGGGGATACAATGAGCAGTTCTTC	CASSLTFSGGYNEQFF
TRBV5-1	TRBD1	NA	TRBJ2-7	TGCGCCAGCAGCTTGGCGACAAGCCAGGGGGACGAGCAGTACTTC	CASSLATSQGDEQYF
TRBV18	TRBD1	NA	TRBJ2-3	TGTGCCAGCTCACCGAACAGGGGAACAGATACGCAGTATTTT	CASSPNRGTDTQYF
TRBV5-6	TRBD2	NA	TRBJ2-3	TGTGCCAGCAGCTTCCGACTAGCGGGGAGCACAGATACGCAGTATTTT	CASSFRLAGSTDTQYF
TRBV6-5	NA	NA	TRBJ1-3	TGTGCCAGCAGTTACTCAGAGGGGGTAGGAAACACCATATATTTT	CASSYSEGVGNTIYF
TRBV9	TRBD1	NA	TRBJ1-6	TGTGCCAGCAGCGTAGGCCCCTTCCGGGACAGGGGGCTTTCACCCCTCCACTTT	CASSVGPFRDRGLSPLHF
TRBV6-6	NA	NA	TRBJ2-7	TGTGCCAGCAGTTACGGGGGGGGCACGGACGAGCAGTACTTC	CASSYGGGTDEQYF
TRBV4-1	NA	NA	TRBJ1-4	TGCGCCAGCAGCCAAGAAGTCAGGGGAAGAGAAAAACTGTTTTTT	CASSQEVRGREKLFF
TRBV7-9	TRBD1	NA	TRBJ2-5	TGTGCCAGCAGCTTAGCGCGAGGACAGGGTAAAGAGACCCAGTACTTC	CASSLARGQGKETQYF
TRBV5-6	TRBD1	NA	TRBJ1-3	TGTGCCAGCAGCCGGACAGGGCTTGCTGGAAACACCATATATTTT	CASSRTGLAGNTIYF
TRBV14	NA	few	TRBJ1-2	TGTGCCAGCAGCCGCACAACGTTGAACTATGGCTACACCTTC	CASSRTTLNYGYTF
TRBV6-5	TRBD2	NA	TRBJ2-2	TGTGCCAGCAGTTACGGTAGCGGGGATACCGGGGAGCTGTTTTTT	CASSYGSGDTGELFF
TRBV6-5	NA	NA	TRBJ1-2	TGTGCCGGCTACCCCCAGGGGTGGGAGTATGGCTACACCTTC	CAGYPQGWEYGYTF
TRBV2	TRBD2	NA	TRBJ2-5	TGTGCCAGCAGTGTCCTTCAACTAGCGGGGGGGCCGGGAGAGACCCAGTACTTC	CASSVLQLAGGPGETQYF
TRBV4-3	NA	NA	TRBJ2-5	TGCGCCAGCAGCCAAGGGTACAGGCAGGGCTTAGGGGAGACCCAGTACTTC	CASSQGYRQGLGETQYF
TRBV9	NA	NA	TRBJ2-6	TGTGCCAGCAGCGTTAGGGAGTTTGGGGCCAACGTCCTGACTTTC	CASSVREFGANVLTF
TRBV2	TRBD1	NA	TRBJ1-1	TGTGCCAGCAGCTTGGACAGGGGGCTAACTGAAGCTTTCTTT	CASSLDRGLTEAFF